Each of the 10 T cell receptor beta chains below was sequenced from the same sample in a study of CD8+CD57+ T cells in acquired aplastic anemia (dated by TCRdb to the late 2010s). The sequencer was an Illumina HiSeq 2000. Profiling of TCR beta VDJ combinations and CDR3 sequences used genomic DNA as the template. TCRdb ran its own pipeline on the public reads, namely fastp trimming at Q25 and MiXCR clone calling, and kept in-frame beta chains. Rows with one shared CDR3 protein collapse into an entry with the most common genes and DNA. This sample comprises about 35,000 distinct CDR3 sequences, around 82% of them detected only once. Roughly 20% of the sample lies in the top ten. The sequenced sample was sorted CD4+, CD8+, or CD8+CD57+ T cells (not recorded which) from PBMCs. The receptors stem from a human donor in good health, serving as a control.

The chain is built from TRBV15 and TRBJ2-2, with D possibly matching TRBD2 (5 bases). Germline values: CDR1 LNHNV, CDR2 YYDKDF (reference sequence). The CDR3 contains 16 residues. V lost 3 bases to trimming and J lost 6 bases, with 17 bases between them. The DNA of the CDR3 is TGTGCCACCAGCAGGAGTGCAGCGGATCAGTCCGGGGAGCTGTTTTTT. Translating it yields CATSRSAADQSGELFF.

This chain connects TRBV19 to TRBJ2-5; TRBD2 matches 7 bases. The germline V gene has CDR1 LNHDA and CDR2 SQIVND (reference sequence). J lost 5 bases, V lost 1 base, and 7 bases had no gene match. The CDR3 is made up of 15 amino acids. CDR3 residues: CASSIVLAIGETQYF. CDR3 coding DNA: TGTGCCAGTAGTATAGTACTAGCGATCGGGGAGACCCAGTACTTC.

This chain connects TRBV15 to TRBJ2-7; D remains unclear. V lost 3 bases and J 0 bases, leaving 9 bases between the germline ends. The CDR3 contains 14 residues. In germline, CDR1 is LNHNV, CDR2 YYDKDF (reference sequence). CDR3 loop: CATSRDGSSYEQYF. In nucleotides, the CDR3 is TGTGCCACCAGCAGGGACGGCAGCTCCTACGAGCAGTACTTC. The full variable domain, completed using reference TRBV15 and TRBJ2-7, is DAMVIQNPRYQVTQFGKPVTLSCSQTLNHNVMYWYQQKSSQAPKLLFHYYDKDFNNEADTPDNFQSRRPNTSFCFLDIRSPGLGDTAMYLCATSRDGSSYEQYFGPGTRLTVT.

This chain joins TRBV12-3 or TRBV12-4 and TRBJ2-7, with D possibly being TRBD2 (5 bases). The CDR3 is 15 residues long. V was pared by 1 base and J by 0 bases, with 10 bases between. In nucleotides, the CDR3 is TGTGCCAGCAGTTTAGGCCCTGGGAGCTCCTACGAGCAGTACGTC. Translating gives CASSLGPGSSYEQYV.

J is TRBJ2-1 and V is TRBV20-1; 7 nucleotides agree with TRBD2. Germline V gene data show CDR1 as DFQATT and CDR2 as SNEGSKA (reference sequence). Trimming cost V 3 bases and J 4 bases; bases outside gene matches: 9. CDR3 length: 15 residues. The DNA for the CDR3 is TGCAGTGCTAGGGAGACTAGCTCCCCTTACAATGAGCAGTTCTTC. It specifies CSARETSSPYNEQFF.

The V call is TRBV10-3, the J call TRBJ1-5, with a weak D call TRBD1 (5 bases). CDR1 ENHRY and CDR2 SYGVKD come from the germline V gene. The CDR3 is made up of 14 amino acids. Deletions cut 3 bases from V and 7 bases from J, with 13 bases between. The CDR3 region has the DNA TGTGCCATCAGTGAAGTGGCAGGGCGCCAGCCCCAGCATTTT. Residues: CAISEVAGRQPQHF.

The V call is TRBV20-1, the J call TRBJ2-3, with D unresolved. CDR1 is DFQATT and CDR2 is SNEGSKA in the germline V gene (reference sequence). Deletions cut 3 bases from V and 1 base from J, with 14 bases between. The CDR3 totals 15 residues. CDR3 residues: CSASFGGARTDTQYF. CDR3 DNA sequence: TGCAGTGCTAGTTTTGGCGGAGCCCGCACAGATACGCAGTATTTT.

V gene TRBV29-1 combines with J gene TRBJ1-2, with D possibly TRBD1 on 5 matching bases. This CDR3 is built from 13 residues. Trimming left V 5 bases short and J 4 bases short, with 14 bases between. The germline V gene encodes CDR1 SQVTM and CDR2 ANQGSEA. CDR3 nucleotides: TGCAGCGTTCGCTCCGGGACGGCCTATGGCTACACCTTC. Translating it yields CSVRSGTAYGYTF. The full variable domain, in which reference TRBV29-1 and TRBJ1-2 provide the parts outside the CDR3, is SAVISQKPSRDICQRGTSLTIQCQVDSQVTMMFWYRQQPGQSLTLIATANQGSEATYESGFVIDKFPISRPNLTFSTLTVSNMSPEDSSIYLCSVRSGTAYGYTFGSGTRLTVV.

This clonotype appeared once. The V and J genes are TRBV11-2 and TRBJ2-6, with 7 bases fitting TRBD1. Germline V gene lookup returns CDR1 SGHAT and CDR2 FQNNGV. The CDR3 length is 17 residues. V shed 4 bases and J 2 bases; nucleotides not matched to a gene: 8. CDR3 protein: CASSYTTGRPGANVLTF. CDR3 coding DNA: TGTGCCAGCAGCTACACGACAGGGCGGCCTGGGGCCAACGTCCTGACTTTC.

This chain joins TRBV19 and TRBJ2-7, with TRBD2 matching over 9 bases. The CDR3 totals 14 residues. V lost 1 base and J lost 5; bases outside the gene matches: 3. CDR1 and CDR2 (germline): LNHDA, SQIVND (reference sequence). Here the CDR3 DNA reads TGTGCCAGTAGTATAGGGACTAGCGTCGACGAGCAGTACTTC. This sequence encodes CASSIGTSVDEQYF.